The next 25 T cell receptor beta chains were all read from a single sample in a study of shared clonotypes between healthy human individuals. Here immunoSEQ multiplex PCR was the method, and the copy in TCRdb shows in-frame clones only, minus some. The data hold about 2.4 million clones, with 90% to 95% observed a single time. Sequences were obtained from naive CD4+ T cells from PBMCs. Sample subset: CD45RA+ positively selected. Receptors were obtained from a man aged 18 to 29 in good health. Some clones in this sample may be carry-over from other donors' samples.

This rearrangement joins TRBV6-6 to TRBJ1-2, with 7 positions matching TRBD1. This CDR3 comprises 16 residues. Trimming took 4 bases from V and 1 from J; bases not matched to a gene: 9. The germline V gene encodes CDR1 MNHNY and CDR2 SVGAGI (reference sequence). In nucleotides, the CDR3 is TGTGCCAGCAGTTTTCTTGAGACAGGGCTTAACTATGGCTACACCTTC. This encodes CASSFLETGLNYGYTF.

The V call is TRBV4-1, the J call TRBJ2-6; possible D gene TRBD1, 5 bases. CDR1 and CDR2 (germline): MGHRA, YSYEKL. V shed 3 bases and J shed 2 bases, with 11 bases lying between them. The CDR3 is made up of 16 amino acids. CDR3 sequence: CASSQGPRAGANVLTF. Here the CDR3 DNA reads TGCGCCAGCAGCCAGGGCCCCAGGGCTGGGGCCAACGTCCTGACTTTC.

The V call is TRBV5-4, the J call TRBJ2-7, with D tentatively TRBD2 (6 bases). This CDR3 is built from 15 residues. Germline values: CDR1 SGHNT, CDR2 YYREEE (reference sequence). Trimming removed 4 bases at V and 5 bases at J, with 19 bases between. The chain's CDR3 is CASSRTLAIGDEQYF. The CDR3 DNA sequence: TGTGCCAGCAGCCGTACCCTAGCGATTGGGGACGAGCAGTACTTC.

This clone was found a few times. The genes are TRBV6-1 and TRBJ1-2; D may be TRBD1 (6 bases). Germline V gives CDR1 MNHNS, CDR2 SASEGT. The CDR3 is made up of 11 amino acids. The V gene lost 6 bases and the J gene lost 7 bases, with 9 bases spanning the gap. The CDR3 region is CASRYRVGYTF. CDR3 sequence (DNA): TGTGCCAGCAGGTACAGGGTTGGCTACACCTTC.

This chain uses TRBV11-3 with TRBJ2-2, with TRBD2 matching over 8 bases. CDR3 length: 14 residues. Germline loops: CDR1 SGHNT, CDR2 YENEEA. V shed 8 bases and J 4 bases; nucleotides not matched to a gene: 6. CDR3: CASSAGGFTGELFF. CDR3 bases: TGTGCCAGCTCGGCGGGGGGATTCACCGGGGAGCTGTTTTTT.

The gene calls are TRBV5-5 and TRBJ2-7; the D gene is possibly TRBD2 (6 bases). Germline V lookup: CDR1 SGHKS, CDR2 YYEKEE (reference sequence). This CDR3 is 15 amino acids long. V lost 2 bases and J 1 base, leaving 13 bases between the germline ends. The CDR3 is CASSFGGGVSYEQYF. The DNA for the CDR3 is TGTGCCAGCAGCTTCGGTGGAGGGGTTTCCTACGAGCAGTACTTC.

This chain joins TRBV5-8 and TRBJ2-7, with TRBD1 matching 8 bases. V was clipped by 4 bases and J by 5 bases; unmatched bases: 8. Germline V lookup: CDR1 SGHTS, CDR2 YDEGEE. The CDR3 sequence is 14 residues long. The CDR3: CASSRDRGVHEQYF. CDR3 in DNA: TGTGCCAGCAGCCGTGACAGGGGTGTCCACGAGCAGTACTTC.

This clone was counted between two and nine times. CDR3 DNA: TGCAGCGTCGAGGGGACAGGGGAGGGAAAACTGTTTTTT. This translates into CSVEGTGEGKLFF. This chain joins TRBV29-1 and TRBJ1-4, with 10 positions matching TRBD1. V lost 6 bases, J lost 10 bases, and 8 bases stayed unmatched. The CDR3 spans 13 residues. Looked up from germline, CDR1 is SQVTM and CDR2 is ANQGSEA.

The chain uses TRBV28 and TRBJ1-5; perhaps TRBD1 as D (5 bases). CDR1 MDHEN and CDR2 SYDVKM come from the germline V gene. This CDR3 contains 16 residues. Trimming cost V 4 bases and J 7 bases, with 20 bases left between them. The CDR3 sequence: CASSSQRRGRGQPQHF. DNA of the CDR3: TGTGCCAGCAGTTCCCAACGTCGGGGTAGGGGACAGCCCCAGCATTTT.

V is TRBV5-6 and J is TRBJ1-1; D remains ambiguous. V gave up 4 bases and J gave up 1 base, with 14 bases separating them. Germline V gene data show CDR1 as SGHDT and CDR2 as YYEEEE. There are 15 residues in the CDR3. CDR3 coding DNA: TGTGCCAGCAGCGCGGGCTGGAGGGAGAACACTGAAGCTTTCTTT. Translated, it gives CASSAGWRENTEAFF.

With regard to this clone: Other nucleotide sequences from this sample produce the same CDR3. The CDR3 coding sequence is TGTGCCAGCAGTTTGGGGAGCACTGAAGCTTTCTTT. It specifies CASSLGSTEAFF. The genes are TRBV28 and TRBJ1-1; D gene unclear. V was trimmed by 3 bases and J by 4 bases, leaving 6 bases between them. There are 12 residues in the CDR3. CDR1 and CDR2 (germline): MDHEN, SYDVKM.

The gene calls are TRBV5-1 and TRBJ2-3; D possibly corresponds to TRBD2 (6 bases). Germline V gene data show CDR1 as SGHRS and CDR2 as YFSETQ. Deletions cut 7 bases from V and 0 bases from J, with 12 bases between. The CDR3 loop spans 14 amino acids. The CDR3 sequence is CASVPGLSTDTQYF. Here the CDR3 DNA reads TGCGCCAGCGTTCCGGGACTTAGCACAGATACGCAGTATTTT.

As regards this clone: Other DNA variants within this sample encode the same CDR3. The CDR3 bases are TGTGCCAGCTCACCGAGGGAGACCCAGTACTTC. It translates to CASSPRETQYF. The gene calls are TRBV18 and TRBJ2-5; the D is unclear. V lost 3 bases to trimming and J lost 5 bases, with 4 bases between them. The CDR3 runs to 11 residues. CDR1 and CDR2 (germline): KGHSH, LQKENI.

The CDR3 sequence is CASSLRGRAHEQFF. The CDR3 nucleotides are TGTGCCAGCAGTTTGCGCGGGAGGGCCCATGAGCAGTTCTTC. The chain combines TRBV28 with TRBJ2-1, with TRBD2 identical over 9 bases. V lost 3 bases, J lost 8 bases, and 5 bases stayed unmatched. Germline CDR1 is MDHEN and CDR2 is SYDVKM. The CDR3 spans 14 residues.

The chain carries TRBV9 and TRBJ1-1; a weak D match, TRBD1 (5 bases). The germline V and J ends were trimmed by 5 bases and 1 base, with 9 bases remaining between them. The CDR3 is 13 residues long. CDR1 and CDR2 from the germline V gene are SGDLS and YYNGEE. CDR3 protein: CASSDGGNTEAFF. The DNA for the CDR3 is TGTGCCAGCAGTGACGGGGGGAACACTGAAGCTTTCTTT. The variable domain in full, with the rest retrieved from reference TRBV9 and TRBJ1-1, is DSGVTQTPKHLITATGQRVTLRCSPRSGDLSVYWYQQSLDQGLQFLIQYYNGEERAKGNILERFSAQQFPDLHSELNLSSLELGDSALYFCASSDGGNTEAFFGQGTRLTVV.

About this clone: One end of the junction fails to match germline, which may point to a read error. The rearrangement uses TRBV6-1 and TRBJ2-7; TRBD2 matches at 10 bases. This CDR3 contains 17 residues. Germline V gene data show CDR1 as MNHNS and CDR2 as SASEGT. In DNA form, the CDR3 reads TGTGCCAGCAGTGGGATCGCGCAGGGGCAGGCTAGCGGGGGCAGTCGCTTC. This gives the protein CASSGIAQGQASGGSRF.

The CDR3 spells CASSMRGPLGDTGELFF. The CDR3 DNA is TGTGCCAGTAGTATGAGGGGTCCCCTCGGGGACACCGGGGAGCTGTTTTTT. This chain uses TRBV19 with TRBJ2-2; D may be TRBD1 or TRBD2 (5 bases each). The length of the CDR3 is 17 residues. The germline V gene has CDR1 LNHDA and CDR2 SQIVND (reference sequence). Trimming took off 3 bases at V and 3 bases at J, with 17 bases between the two ends.

CDR3 DNA: TGTGCCAGCAGTCCCTCGGTGGTAAGACACAATCAGCCCCAGCATTTT. Encoded protein: CASSPSVVRHNQPQHF. This rearrangement joins TRBV28 to TRBJ1-5, with D uncertain. Deletions cut 5 bases from V and 3 bases from J, with 17 bases between. The CDR3 runs 16 residues. Germline CDR1 and CDR2: MDHEN and SYDVKM.

This clone was observed a single time. The J gene is TRBJ2-7, the V gene TRBV11-2; D is possibly TRBD2 (6 bases). V was trimmed by 4 bases and J by 0 bases, leaving 13 bases between them. The CDR3 covers 15 residues. Germline CDR1 is SGHAT and CDR2 is FQNNGV. CDR3 loop: CASSWIDGGSYEQYF. DNA of the CDR3: TGTGCCAGCAGCTGGATCGACGGGGGCTCCTACGAGCAGTACTTC.

V usage is TRBV10-2 and J usage is TRBJ2-1; the D gene is possibly TRBD2 (6 bases). Germline values: CDR1 WSHSY, CDR2 SAAADI. The V and J ends lost 8 bases and 2 bases respectively, with 13 bases between them. This CDR3 is 14 amino acids long. For the CDR3, the DNA is TGCGCCAGCCTGGTCGGCGGGACCTACAATGAGCAGTTCTTC. Its translation is CASLVGGTYNEQFF.

This clone has only one observation. The V gene is TRBV6-1, the J gene TRBJ1-2; no definite D call. Germline lookup yields CDR1 MNHNS and CDR2 SASEGT. V was cut by 6 bases and J by 2 bases, with 13 bases left in between. The CDR3 has 14 amino acids. CDR3 sequence: CASRREALNYGYTF. CDR3 sequence (DNA): TGTGCCAGCAGGAGGGAAGCCTTAAACTATGGCTACACCTTC.

This clone has a handful of counts. The chain is built from TRBV7-3 and TRBJ2-1, with TRBD2 matching over 10 bases. Germline CDR1 is SGHTA and CDR2 is FQGTGA. This CDR3 spans 15 amino acids. Unmatched junction bases numbered 7, after V lost 5 bases and J lost 6 bases. CDR3 in DNA: TGTGCCAGCAGCACGCTAGCGGGAGAGGTCAATGAGCAGTTCTTC. This translates into CASSTLAGEVNEQFF. Variable domain in full (rest from reference TRBV7-3 and TRBJ2-1): GAGVSQTPSNKVTEKGKYVELRCDPISGHTALYWYRQSLGQGPEFLIYFQGTGAADDSGLPNDRFFAVRPEGSVSTLKIQRTERGDSAVYLCASSTLAGEVNEQFFGPGTRLTVL.

CDR3 region: CSVGGEEMGGNTIYF. Written as DNA, the CDR3 is TGCAGCGTTGGTGGGGAAGAGATGGGTGGAAACACCATATATTTT. The chain joins TRBV29-1 to TRBJ1-3; unclear D gene. The CDR3 spans 15 residues. V was trimmed by 4 bases and J by 3 bases, leaving 16 bases between them. Germline assignment: CDR1 SQVTM and CDR2 ANQGSEA.

The CDR3 is CASSSLLESPLHF. For the CDR3, the DNA is TGTGCCAGCAGTTCCCTCCTTGAATCACCCCTCCACTTT. V and J are TRBV27 and TRBJ1-6; D ambiguous. This CDR3 has 13 amino acids. From germline, CDR1 is MNHEY and CDR2 SMNVEV (reference sequence). The germline V and J ends were trimmed by 4 bases and 10 bases, with 11 bases remaining between them.

The V and J genes are TRBV30 and TRBJ2-5; no clear D gene. This CDR3 contains 15 residues. CDR1 is GTSNPN, CDR2 SVGIG, per germline (reference sequence). Trimming pared 1 base from V and 2 bases from J, leaving 14 bases between. CDR3 in DNA: TGTGCCTGGAGTGCGGGCGGAGCACGGCAAGAGACCCAGTACTTC. Residues: CAWSAGGARQETQYF. The complete variable domain, with remaining parts taken from reference TRBV30 and TRBJ2-5, reads SQTIHQWPATLVQPVGSPLSLECTVEGTSNPNLYWYRQAAGRGLQLLFYSVGIGQISSEVPQNLSASRPQDRQFILSSKKLLLSDSGFYLCAWSAGGARQETQYFGPGTRLLVL.